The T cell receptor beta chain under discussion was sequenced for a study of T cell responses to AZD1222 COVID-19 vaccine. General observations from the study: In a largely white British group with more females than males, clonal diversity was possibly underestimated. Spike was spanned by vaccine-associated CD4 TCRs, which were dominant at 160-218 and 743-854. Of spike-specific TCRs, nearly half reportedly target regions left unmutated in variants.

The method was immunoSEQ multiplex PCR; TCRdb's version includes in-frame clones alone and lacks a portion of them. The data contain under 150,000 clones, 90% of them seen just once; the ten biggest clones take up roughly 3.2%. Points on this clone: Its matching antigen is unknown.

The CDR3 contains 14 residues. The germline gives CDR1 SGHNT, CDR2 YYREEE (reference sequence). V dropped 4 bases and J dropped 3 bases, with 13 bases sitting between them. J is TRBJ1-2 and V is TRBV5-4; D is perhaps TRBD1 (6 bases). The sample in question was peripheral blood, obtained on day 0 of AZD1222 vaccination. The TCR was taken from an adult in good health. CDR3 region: CASSLQGSHYGYTF. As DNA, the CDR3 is TGTGCCAGCAGCCTACAGGGAAGTCACTATGGCTACACCTTC.